This is a list of T cell receptor beta chains from one sample in a study of human T cells and chemical hapten exposure. One entry per CDR3 protein results from TCRdb running MiXCR on the RACE reads. The sample has 65,000 to 90,000 distinct CDR3 sequences, about 6.6% seen once; the top ten hold 1% to 1.5%. The sequences come from whole blood, collected in connection with sensitization to the hapten diphenylcyclopropenone (DPC). Receptor source: a woman aged 25 to 39 with alopecia areata. Some clones in this sample may be carry-over from other donors' samples. The CDR3 runs from the conserved cysteine through the conserved F or W. D genes are given only for firm matches. Not all rows give a size; the values are once, few, many and, for expanded clones, a class.

CDR3aa	CDR3nt	d_gene	v_gene	j_gene	abundance
CAWRANRGRYTEAFF	TGTGCCTGGAGGGCTAACAGGGGGCGTTACACTGAAGCTTTCTTT	TRBD1	TRBV30	TRBJ1-1	many
CASSFVGGGNEKLFF	TGTGCCAGCAGCTTTGTAGGGGGGGGTAATGAAAAACTGTTTTTT	-	TRBV11-2	TRBJ1-4	-
CASSIWTGERYGYTF	TGTGCCAGTAGTATCTGGACAGGGGAACGATATGGCTACACCTTC	TRBD1	TRBV19	TRBJ1-2	few
CASSEDRLYGYTF	TGCGCCAGCAGTGAGGACAGGCTGTACGGCTACACCTTC	-	TRBV10-2	TRBJ1-2	many
CASVRQGAPYATDTQYF	TGTGCCAGCGTCCGGCAGGGGGCTCCTTATGCAACAGATACGCAGTATTTT	TRBD1	TRBV2	TRBJ2-3	many
CASSDSTSGGTDTQYF	TGTGCCAGCAGTGACTCGACTAGCGGGGGGACAGATACGCAGTATTTT	TRBD2	TRBV6-4	TRBJ2-3	many
CASRRRLQSQNTEAFF	TGTGCCAGCAGACGTAGGTTACAAAGCCAGAACACTGAAGCTTTCTTT	-	TRBV2	TRBJ1-1	many
CATSASGGADTQYF	TGTGCCACCAGTGCCAGCGGGGGGGCGGATACGCAGTATTTT	TRBD2	TRBV24-1	TRBJ2-3	-
CSAFDSPEAFF	TGCAGCGCGTTCGACAGTCCTGAAGCTTTCTTT	-	TRBV29-1	TRBJ1-1	many
CASSEEGTGELFF	TGTGCCAGCAGTGAAGAGGGGACCGGGGAGCTGTTTTTT	-	TRBV2	TRBJ2-2	few
CASSFSLGELFF	TGTGCCAGCAGTTTTTCTCTCGGGGAGCTGTTTTTT	-	TRBV12-3/TRBV12-4	TRBJ2-2	many
CSPLPLSRGSSGGYTF	TGCAGTCCATTACCTCTATCCAGGGGGTCCTCTGGTGGCTACACCTTC	TRBD1	TRBV20-1	TRBJ1-2	-
CATSRLPWRTDSYEQYF	TGTGCCACCAGCAGACTGCCCTGGCGGACCGACTCCTACGAGCAGTACTTC	-	TRBV15	TRBJ2-7	few
CASGSARYEQYF	TGTGCCAGCGGTTCTGCCCGGTACGAGCAGTACTTC	-	TRBV5-5	TRBJ2-7	many
CSVVSGGETQYF	TGCAGCGTTGTCTCAGGGGGAGAGACCCAGTACTTC	TRBD1	TRBV29-1	TRBJ2-5	many
CSARDSSRWFHPQHF	TGCAGTGCTAGAGATTCGAGCCGGTGGTTCCATCCCCAGCATTTT	-	TRBV20-1	TRBJ1-5	many
CASRTSGTYEQYF	TGTGCCAGTAGGACTAGCGGTACCTACGAGCAGTACTTC	TRBD2	TRBV12-3/TRBV12-4	TRBJ2-7	many
CASSVQGVDREAFF	TGTGCCAGCAGTGTACAGGGGGTTGATCGCGAAGCTTTCTTT	TRBD1	TRBV6-1	TRBJ1-1	many
CASSPRRGGSYEQFF	TGTGCCAGCAGCCCCCGCCGCGGGGGCTCTTATGAGCAGTTCTTC	-	TRBV13	TRBJ2-1	many
CASSYAPGSTNEKLFF	TGCGCCAGCAGCTACGCTCCAGGGTCAACTAATGAAAAACTGTTTTTT	-	TRBV5-1	TRBJ1-4	many
CASSLAQRNSPLHF	TGTGCCAGCAGTTTAGCGCAAAGAAATTCACCCCTCCACTTT	-	TRBV12-3/TRBV12-4	TRBJ1-6	many
CASSLDEGLYGYTF	TGCGCCAGCAGCTTGGACGAGGGGTTATATGGCTACACCTTC	-	TRBV5-1	TRBJ1-2	-
CASSSDPGQIYEQYF	TGCGCCAGCAGCTCGGACCCGGGACAGATCTACGAGCAGTACTTC	TRBD1	TRBV5-1	TRBJ2-7	many
CSARGLLSQETQYF	TGCAGTGCTAGAGGTCTACTCAGCCAGGAGACCCAGTACTTC	-	TRBV20-1	TRBJ2-5	few
CASSPNPNTDTQYF	TGTGCCAGCAGCCCAAACCCGAACACAGATACGCAGTATTTT	-	TRBV7-9	TRBJ2-3	many
CATSEGTERGYTF	TGTGCCACCAGCGAAGGGACAGAGCGTGGCTACACCTTC	TRBD1	TRBV15	TRBJ1-2	many
CASSYFGRETDTQYF	TGTGCCAGCAGTTACTTCGGCAGGGAAACAGATACGCAGTATTTT	-	TRBV6-6	TRBJ2-3	many
CAWGTGTNEQFF	TGTGCCTGGGGGACAGGTACCAATGAGCAGTTCTTC	TRBD1	TRBV30	TRBJ2-1	few
CSVLQGANEKLFF	TGCAGCGTTCTACAGGGGGCTAATGAAAAACTGTTTTTT	TRBD1	TRBV29-1	TRBJ1-4	-
CASSQGRDTQYF	TGCGCCAGCAGTCAGGGGAGAGATACGCAGTATTTT	-	TRBV5-1	TRBJ2-3	many
CSALQGVNYGYTF	TGCAGTGCTCTACAGGGGGTTAACTATGGCTACACCTTC	TRBD1	TRBV20-1	TRBJ1-2	many
CSARDGGGRAYEQYF	TGCAGTGCTAGAGATGGGGGGGGTCGAGCCTACGAGCAGTACTTC	TRBD2	TRBV20-1	TRBJ2-7	many
CAWSVGTSGGYEQYF	TGTGCCTGGAGTGTAGGGACTAGCGGGGGTTACGAGCAGTACTTC	TRBD2	TRBV30	TRBJ2-7	-
CASSLEDEQYF	TGTGCCAGCAGTTTAGAGGACGAGCAGTACTTC	-	TRBV12-3/TRBV12-4	TRBJ2-7	many
CASSPRMEFEKLFF	TGTGCCAGCAGCCCCAGGATGGAATTCGAAAAACTGTTTTTT	-	TRBV7-2	TRBJ1-4	many
CASSLTGPGDTQYF	TGTGCCAGCAGCTTAACTGGCCCGGGTGATACGCAGTATTTT	-	TRBV7-6	TRBJ2-3	-
CSVIQGVNEQFF	TGCAGCGTTATACAGGGGGTAAATGAGCAGTTCTTC	TRBD1	TRBV29-1	TRBJ2-1	many
CASSYPFAAGGFGDTQYF	TGTGCCAGCAGTTACCCTTTTGCGGCAGGGGGCTTCGGGGATACGCAGTATTTT	TRBD1	TRBV6-6	TRBJ2-3	many
CASSLLQGESWQNTEAFF	TGTGCCAGCAGCTTATTACAGGGAGAGAGCTGGCAGAACACTGAAGCTTTCTTT	-	TRBV11-2	TRBJ1-1	many
CASSQALSGGQPQHF	TGTGCCAGCAGCCAAGCTCTCAGCGGGGGTCAGCCCCAGCATTTT	-	TRBV3-1	TRBJ1-5	-
CASSQWEEQFF	TGTGCCAGCAGCCAGTGGGAGGAGCAGTTCTTC	-	TRBV12-3/TRBV12-4	TRBJ2-1	many
CASSPGLAGAPYTDTQYF	TGTGCCAGCAGTCCCGGACTAGCGGGGGCCCCTTACACAGATACGCAGTATTTT	TRBD2	TRBV12-3/TRBV12-4	TRBJ2-3	few
CSARSSDHNYGYTF	TGCAGTGCTAGAAGTTCTGATCATAACTATGGCTACACCTTC	-	TRBV20-1	TRBJ1-2	-
CASSLDTVNTEAFF	TGTGCCAGCAGCTTAGACACCGTGAACACTGAAGCTTTCTTT	-	TRBV7-9	TRBJ1-1	-
CASSSSGMNTEAFF	TGTGCCAGCAGTTCGTCCGGAATGAACACTGAAGCTTTCTTT	-	TRBV12-3/TRBV12-4	TRBJ1-1	-
CAWRTGYRVSEKLFF	TGTGCCTGGAGGACTGGGTACAGGGTGAGTGAAAAACTGTTTTTT	-	TRBV30	TRBJ1-4	-
CASTAGHRYEQYF	TGTGCCAGCACTGCGGGGCACCGCTACGAGCAGTACTTC	-	TRBV2	TRBJ2-7	-
CASSLPGRMIYGYTF	TGTGCCAGCAGCCTACCGGGACGGATGATCTATGGCTACACCTTC	-	TRBV5-8	TRBJ1-2	many
CASSSYSAPSTDTQYF	TGTGCCAGCAGCTCCTATTCGGCCCCTAGCACAGATACGCAGTATTTT	-	TRBV13	TRBJ2-3	many
CASRKSGTGLHEQYF	TGTGCCAGCAGAAAATCCGGGACAGGGCTCCACGAGCAGTACTTC	TRBD1	TRBV6-5	TRBJ2-7	many